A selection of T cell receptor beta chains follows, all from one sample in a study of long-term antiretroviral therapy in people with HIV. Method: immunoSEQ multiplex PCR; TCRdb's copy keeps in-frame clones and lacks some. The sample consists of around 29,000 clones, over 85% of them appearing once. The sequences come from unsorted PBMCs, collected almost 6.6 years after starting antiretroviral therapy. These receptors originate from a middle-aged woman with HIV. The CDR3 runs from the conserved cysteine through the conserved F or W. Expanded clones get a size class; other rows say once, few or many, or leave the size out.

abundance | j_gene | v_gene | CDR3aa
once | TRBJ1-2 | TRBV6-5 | CASSYGGGIRGYTF
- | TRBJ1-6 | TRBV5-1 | CASSLAEGGINSPLHF
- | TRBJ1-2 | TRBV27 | CASTSIGGTGGYTF
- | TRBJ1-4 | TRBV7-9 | CASSGGANEKLFF
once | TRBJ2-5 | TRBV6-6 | CASTAGWVGETQYF
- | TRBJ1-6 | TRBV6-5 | CASSYRGEGSPLHF
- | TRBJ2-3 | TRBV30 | CALGTADTQYF
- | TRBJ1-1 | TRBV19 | CASSIDVGVEAFF
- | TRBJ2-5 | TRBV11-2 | CASSRRQAGVDF
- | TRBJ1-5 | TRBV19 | CASSPVAGGSNQPQHF
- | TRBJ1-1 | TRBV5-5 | CASSSLPVLNTEAFF
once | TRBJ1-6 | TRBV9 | CASSLGTLSSYNSPLHF
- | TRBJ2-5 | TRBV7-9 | CASSLAGLLQETQYF
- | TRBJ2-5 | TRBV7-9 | CASSRDGWETQYF
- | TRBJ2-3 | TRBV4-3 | CASSVSGGAGDTQYF
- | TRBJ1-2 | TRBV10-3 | CAISRNSGTEFYGYTF